One sample yielded the 20 T cell receptor beta chains listed below, sequenced in a study of cytomegalovirus exposure and HLA in healthy donors. The PCR used 60 Vbeta and 13 Jbeta primers. Sequencing used immunoSEQ multiplex PCR; TCRdb keeps in-frame clones, though not all of them. The sample records approximately 110,000 clones, more than 60% being singletons. The sample consisted of PBMCs. The receptors derive from a woman aged 40 to 49 in good health and CMV-seropositive.

The CDR3 is CASSYRGDNEKLFF. For the CDR3, the DNA is TGTGCCAGCAGTTACCGGGGGGATAATGAAAAACTGTTTTTT. The rearrangement uses TRBV6-5 and TRBJ1-4; maybe TRBD1 (5 bases). The CDR3 is 14 amino acids. The germline V gene has CDR1 MNHEY and CDR2 SVGAGI. Trimming left V 2 bases short and J 4 bases short, with 8 bases between.

The count of this clone is one. The same CDR3 can be traced to other DNA sequences in this sample. The chain carries TRBV15 and TRBJ1-1, with D possibly being TRBD1 (5 bases). Germline CDR1 reads LNHNV; CDR2 reads YYDKDF (reference sequence). The CDR3 is made up of 15 amino acids. The V end was cut by 0 bases, the J end by 0 bases, with 8 bases between. DNA for the CDR3: TGTGCCACCAGCAGAGACCGGGGGATGAACACTGAAGCTTTCTTT. It specifies CATSRDRGMNTEAFF.

There are a few counts of this clone. V and J are TRBV28 and TRBJ2-3; 9 bases map to TRBD1. Germline assignment: CDR1 MDHEN and CDR2 SYDVKM. Germline trimming cut 5 bases from V and 1 base from J; bases unmatched to any gene: 7. The CDR3 runs to 16 residues. CDR3 region: CASSHHRGPRTDTQYF. In DNA form, the CDR3 reads TGTGCCAGCAGTCATCACAGGGGGCCCCGCACAGATACGCAGTATTTT.

The rearrangement links TRBV2 to TRBJ2-1, with D uncertain. There are 13 residues in the CDR3. Germline assignment: CDR1 SNHLY and CDR2 FYNNEI. V was trimmed by 3 bases and J by 6 bases, leaving 9 bases between them. The CDR3 DNA is TGTGCCAGCAGTGAGCGACTGATCAATGAGCAGTTCTTC. Translated, it gives CASSERLINEQFF.

This rearrangement joins TRBV5-6 to TRBJ1-2; no clear D. The germline CDR1 and CDR2 sequences are SGHDT and YYEEEE. The CDR3 totals 14 residues. Trimming removed 5 bases at V and 8 bases at J, with 19 bases between. The CDR3 DNA reads as TGTGCCAGCAGACCAGGCGCGGGGATTGGAGGCTACACCTTC. It translates to CASRPGAGIGGYTF.

The rearrangement uses TRBV19 and TRBJ2-7; TRBD2 agrees at 10 bases. The germline V gene encodes CDR1 LNHDA and CDR2 SQIVND (reference sequence). There are 16 residues in the CDR3. The ends lost 5 bases at V and 2 bases at J; junction bases unmatched: 9. Here the CDR3 DNA reads TGTGCCAGTAGTCCTACATTAGCGGGAGGAACCTACGAGCAGTACTTC. Translation: CASSPTLAGGTYEQYF.

This clone was seen a few times. The chain carries TRBV6-1 and TRBJ2-7; 7 bases line up with TRBD2. V trimming: 2 bases; J trimming: 4 bases; junction bases outside the gene matches: 11. Per germline, CDR1 MNHNS and CDR2 SASEGT. CDR3 length: 16 amino acids. The CDR3 sequence is CASSEFSSGTWYEQYF. CDR3 bases: TGTGCCAGCAGTGAATTCTCTAGCGGAACATGGTACGAGCAGTACTTC.

The chain joins TRBV5-5 to TRBJ1-1; D gene uncertain. The ends were cut back, 5 bases at V and 4 bases at J, with 21 bases in the middle. The CDR3 is 16 residues long. Germline-derived CDR1 and CDR2 are SGHKS and YYEKEE (reference sequence). DNA for the CDR3: TGTGCCAGCAGGTCCGACCTTCTAACTCGGAGCACTGAAGCTTTCTTT. Protein product: CASRSDLLTRSTEAFF. Full variable domain (missing parts from reference TRBV5-5 and TRBJ1-1): DAGVTQSPTHLIKTRGQQVTLRCSPISGHKSVSWYQQVLGQGPQFIFQYYEKEERGRGNFPDRFSARQFPNYSSELNVNALLLGDSALYLCASRSDLLTRSTEAFFGQGTRLTVV.

The V and J genes are TRBV12-5 and TRBJ2-2; 10 bases agree with TRBD1. V shed 4 bases, J shed 5 bases, and the junction held 4 bases outside the gene matches. CDR3 length equals 15 residues. The germline V gene has CDR1 LGHNT and CDR2 FRNRAP. This chain's CDR3 is CASGSLGQGTGELFF. The CDR3, as DNA: TGTGCTAGTGGTTCCCTGGGACAGGGGACCGGGGAGCTGTTTTTT. Full variable domain (missing parts from reference TRBV12-5 and TRBJ2-2): DARVTQTPRHKVTEMGQEVTMRCQPILGHNTVFWYRQTMMQGLELLAYFRNRAPLDDSGMPKDRFSAEMPDATLATLKIQPSEPRDSAVYFCASGSLGQGTGELFFGEGSRLTVL.

CDR3 nucleotides: TGTGCCAGCAGTTTATGGGGAGAGAACACCGGGGAGCTGTTTTTT. Encoded protein: CASSLWGENTGELFF. The rearrangement links TRBV28 to TRBJ2-2, with D possibly matching TRBD2 (5 bases). This CDR3 region has 15 residues. CDR1 and CDR2 from the germline V gene are MDHEN and SYDVKM. The germline V and J ends were trimmed by 0 bases and 1 base, with 6 bases remaining between them.

The J gene is TRBJ1-2, the V gene TRBV28; D gene unclear. CDR1 and CDR2 from the germline V gene are MDHEN and SYDVKM. V lost 3 bases, J lost 8 bases, and 13 bases lay in between. This CDR3 comprises 13 residues. In DNA, the CDR3 is TGTGCCAGCAGTTTTTCAGGCCCTCTGGGCTACACCTTC. It encodes CASSFSGPLGYTF.

The CDR3 nucleotides read TGCAGCGTGATGTCATGGGCGACGGGAAACACCATATATTTT. Amino acids: CSVMSWATGNTIYF. V and J are TRBV29-1 and TRBJ1-3, with D unclear. The germline V gene has CDR1 SQVTM and CDR2 ANQGSEA. With 6 bases removed from V and 4 bases from J, the gap between germline ends came to 16 bases. The CDR3 covers 14 residues.

This clone was detected only once. The chain employs TRBV27 and TRBJ2-7; 14 nucleotides match TRBD2. CDR3 length equals 18 residues. Germline V gene lookup returns CDR1 MNHEY and CDR2 SMNVEV (reference sequence). The J segment lost 4 bases and the V segment lost 5 bases, leaving 13 bases of the junction unmatched. The CDR3 bases are TGTGCCAGCAGTCCCAAGGACAGGGGACTAGCGGGAGAGTACGAGCAGTACTTC. Protein sequence: CASSPKDRGLAGEYEQYF.

The chain carries TRBV5-1 and TRBJ2-2; 8 nucleotides match TRBD1. This CDR3 is 17 amino acids long. V was pared by 4 bases and J by 7 bases, with 15 bases of the junction left unmatched. Germline assignment: CDR1 SGHRS and CDR2 YFSETQ. Here the CDR3 reads CASSLSLTGELDGELFF. DNA for the CDR3: TGCGCCAGCAGCCTATCGCTGACAGGGGAGCTCGACGGGGAGCTGTTTTTT.

The genes are TRBV18 and TRBJ1-3, with 7 positions matching TRBD1. The CDR3 is made up of 15 amino acids. Germline CDR1 and CDR2: KGHSH and LQKENI. V lost 3 bases to trimming and J lost 5 bases; unmatched junction nucleotides: 7. CDR3 sequence reads: CASSPLIRGRNTIYF. The DNA for the CDR3 is TGTGCCAGCTCACCTTTGATCAGGGGGAGAAACACCATATATTTT.

The gene calls are TRBV7-8 and TRBJ2-3; 8 bases line up with TRBD2. With 6 bases clipped from V and 3 bases from J, the junction kept 11 bases outside the gene matches. From germline, CDR1 is SGHVS and CDR2 FQNEAQ. The CDR3 extends over 16 amino acids. The CDR3 DNA reads as TGTGCCAGCAGTCAGCTTCGGGGGGGTATAACAGATACGCAGTATTTT. Protein: CASSQLRGGITDTQYF.

This clone was recorded once. The chain recombines TRBV21-1 with TRBJ2-7; the D call in the table, TRBD1, was not verified against the DNA. TRBV21-1 counts as a pseudogene. The CDR3 loop spans 15 amino acids. As DNA, the CDR3 is TGTGCCAGCAGCAAAGAGGGGAACAGGGTCGACGAGCAGTACTTC. Its protein is CASSKEGNRVDEQYF.

This clone occurred a few times. The CDR3 sequence is CASSEGQVYEQYF. The CDR3 nucleotides are TGTGCCAGCAGTGAGGGACAGGTGTACGAGCAGTACTTC. The chain uses TRBV6-6 and TRBJ2-7; 8 bases agree with TRBD1. V shed 5 bases, J shed 4 bases, and the junction held 4 bases outside the gene matches. From germline, CDR1 is MNHNY and CDR2 SVGAGI (reference sequence). CDR3 length: 13 amino acids.

The rearrangement joins TRBV19 to TRBJ1-3, with TRBD1 matching 7 bases. Germline trimming cut 3 bases from V and 1 base from J; bases unmatched to any gene: 6. Germline CDR1 is LNHDA and CDR2 is SQIVND (reference sequence). The CDR3 contains 16 residues. The chain's CDR3 is CASSISQGVSGNTIYF. In DNA form, the CDR3 reads TGTGCCAGTAGTATTTCCCAGGGGGTGTCTGGAAACACCATATATTTT.

The chain carries TRBV28 and TRBJ2-3, with 10 bases matching TRBD1. From germline, CDR1 is MDHEN and CDR2 SYDVKM. The junction had 1 base not matched to a gene; V was cut back by 5 bases and J by 2 bases. This CDR3 spans 14 amino acids. DNA of the CDR3: TGTGCCAGCAGTGGGACAGGGGACACAGATACGCAGTATTTT. This translates into CASSGTGDTDTQYF.